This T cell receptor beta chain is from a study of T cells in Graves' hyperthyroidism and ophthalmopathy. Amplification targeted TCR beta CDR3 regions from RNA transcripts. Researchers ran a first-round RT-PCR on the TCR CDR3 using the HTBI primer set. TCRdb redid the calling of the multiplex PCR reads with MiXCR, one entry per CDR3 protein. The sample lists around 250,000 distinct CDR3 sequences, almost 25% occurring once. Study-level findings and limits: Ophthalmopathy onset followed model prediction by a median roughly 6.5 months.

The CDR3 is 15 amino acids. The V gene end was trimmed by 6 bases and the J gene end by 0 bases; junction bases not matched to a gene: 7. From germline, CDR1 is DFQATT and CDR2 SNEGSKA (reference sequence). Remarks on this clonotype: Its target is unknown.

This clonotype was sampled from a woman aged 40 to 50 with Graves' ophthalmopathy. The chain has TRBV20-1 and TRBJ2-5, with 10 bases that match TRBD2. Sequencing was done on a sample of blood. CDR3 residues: CSAQTSGTYQETQYF. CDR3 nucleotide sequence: TGCAGTGCCCAAACTAGCGGGACGTACCAAGAGACCCAGTACTTC.